This T cell receptor beta chain was observed in a study of immune evolution from preneoplasia to lung adenocarcinoma (dated by TCRdb to about 2021). Context from the whole study: The study combined immune gene expression, TCR sequencing and multiplex immunofluorescence to profile immune contexture across lung adenocarcinoma precursors and invasive adenocarcinoma. Resected precursor lesions (AAH, AIS, MIA) and invasive adenocarcinomas were compared with paired morphologically normal lung tissue. The sample size depended on which specimens were available, not on a prior power calculation. The immune data were integrated with whole exome sequencing and methylation data from the same cohort of nodules. The overall cohort comprised approximately 53 patients with pulmonary nodules who underwent surgical resection. TCR sequencing data were obtained from 51 patients. According to the study, around 99 samples were used for TCR sequencing. POLYSOLVER was used to infer class I HLA alleles from exome data, and LOHHLA was used to detect allele-specific HLA loss.

What the work shows at the level of the full study, not this receptor alone: Clonality was highest in normal lung, while later-stage lesions appeared to show lower clonality but higher T cell density and diversity. Normal lung had the highest top T cell clone frequencies, which appeared to decline progressively from AAH through AIS, MIA and invasive adenocarcinoma. Because all patients came from Japan and China, whether the findings apply to Western populations was uncertain. The findings rested on association rather than direct causation, and larger cohorts with long-term follow-up and longitudinal biopsies were considered necessary.

Patients underwent resection in Japan or China between about 2013 and 2017. Two lung cancer pathologists independently reviewed H&E slides to confirm the histologic diagnosis of every case. FFPE tissue was used for DNA isolation with the AllPrep DNA/RNA FFPE Kit. TCR beta CDR3 regions were sequenced from DNA using the immunoSEQ hsTCRbeta Kit. Per the source publication's procedure: TCR sequencing data were analysed with the ImmunoSEQ Analyzer. T cell clonality was calculated on productive rearrangements as 1 minus Pielou's evenness. T cell diversity was measured with the inverse Simpson index on productive templates. T cell density was defined as TCR beta template counts normalized to usable DNA, with usable DNA estimated by amplifying and sequencing housekeeping genes. Two-sided Kruskal-Wallis tests were used to compare TCR metrics across histologic stages. TCRdb mirrors the immuneACCESS table, restricted to in-frame sequences. Some clones are absent from its copies; in checked studies, under half trace to an unresolved V gene, and the reason for the others is unknown. D and trimming were read from the DNA, whereas the V and J calls and clone size are those reported in that table. Counted in this sample were roughly 3,500 clones; about three quarters of them appeared once. 12% of the sample comes from the top ten.

Including cysteine and phenylalanine, the CDR3 has 15 amino acids. The sequence is cut down to CDR3 DNA, 45 bases in frame from base 1. CDR1 is given as MNHNS and CDR2 as SASEGT, both from the germline V gene. The germline V end is reduced by 6 bases and the J end by 7 bases; junction bases left unmatched: 10. Comments on this clone: Its antigen is not yet known. No base quality information exists; no much larger clone differs at one position.

The receptor was derived from a person aged 70 to 85 with lung adenocarcinoma. The chain employs TRBV6-1 and TRBJ2-2; TRBD1 agrees with 8 junctional bases. The specimen sequenced was FFPE adjacent normal lung tissue. The bases read TGTGCCAGCAGGGAGGACAGGGCGGGAAGCGGGGAGCTGTTTTTT. Translation gives CASREDRAGSGELFF.